This record covers a single TCR beta chain. CDR3 length: 16 amino acids. The germline CDR1 and CDR2 sequences are KGHSH and LQKENI. The sample belongs to a study of T cells expressing NK-cell markers. Study overall: The study sequenced eight donors, seven HCMV-seropositive and one seronegative.

TCR beta libraries carry UMIs added by 5'RACE template switching. One entry per CDR3 protein, without DNA, is what TCRdb gives after re-calling the 5' RACE reads. This sample's table has about 380,000 distinct CDR3 sequences. Sample: blood T cells: a sorted CD56 or NKG2C T cell subset, CD4+ or CD8+ T cells, or bulk PBMC T cells (not recorded which). The chain recombines TRBV18 with TRBJ1-3; TCRdb reports TRBD1, a call that lacks DNA to check it against. The clonotype was recovered from a man between 18 and 69 years old in good health. The CDR3 region is CASSPTGQGDGNTIYF.